What follows is one TCR beta chain and its context. Per the study methods: Amplification of reference gene primers was used by the study to estimate nucleated cell counts. Sequenced by immunoSEQ multiplex PCR; TCRdb stores in-frame clones only, minus some. The V and J calls and the clone size are those of that table, but D and trimming were determined from the DNA. This table has about 160,000 clones, 75% to 90% appearing once. This entry belongs to a study of blood T cell repertoires in COVID-19. Study-wide context: Collection of acute and convalescent COVID-19 samples took place in the United States, Italy and Spain. Sources were T cells, B-cell-depleted T cells, or PBMCs; the material itself was cDNA or gDNA.

The specimen sequenced was peripheral blood. The sequence derives from a woman older than 75 with active or convalescent COVID-19.

The CDR3 protein is CASSLQGAGTGELFF. The CDR3 DNA reads TGTGCCAGCAGTCTACAGGGGGCAGGGACCGGGGAGCTGTTTTTT. This chain joins TRBV27 and TRBJ2-2, with 9 nucleotides matching TRBD1. Per the germline V gene, CDR1 is MNHEY and CDR2 is SMNVEV (reference sequence). V lost 5 bases to trimming and J lost 5 bases; unmatched junction nucleotides: 6. CDR3 length: 15 amino acids.